This passage covers 12 T cell receptor beta chains from one sample sequenced in a study of shared clonotypes between healthy human individuals. Naive CD8 cells comprised CD45RO-negative, CCR7-positively selected cells, excluding terminally differentiated effector memory CD45RA+ cells. This table comes from immunoSEQ multiplex PCR, and its TCRdb copy is limited to in-frame clones, with some not included. The sample consists of about 2,100,000 clones, roughly 91% of them appearing once. Input material: naive CD8+ T cells from PBMCs. All receptors come from a man aged 18 to 35 in good health. Some clones in this sample may be carry-over from other donors' samples.

The chain uses TRBV6-1 and TRBJ2-1; D is possibly TRBD2 (5 bases). Germline V gene lookup returns CDR1 MNHNS and CDR2 SASEGT. The CDR3 consists of 18 residues. The ends were cut back, 2 bases at V and 8 bases at J, with 25 bases in the middle. The CDR3 DNA is TGTGCCAGCAGTGAATGGGGTAGCGAGCGTCCCTGGATGGATGAGCAGTTCTTC. Its protein product is CASSEWGSERPWMDEQFF.

This chain's CDR3 is CASRHRVDEKLFF. In DNA form, the CDR3 reads TGTGCCAGCAGGCACAGGGTTGACGAAAAACTGTTTTTT. V and J are TRBV7-9 and TRBJ1-4; possibly TRBD1 for D (6 bases). The V gene's germline CDR1 is SEHNR and CDR2 FQNEAQ (reference sequence). The ends were cut back, 6 bases at V and 8 bases at J, with 13 bases in the middle. The CDR3 consists of 13 residues.

The rearrangement uses TRBV14 and TRBJ1-2, with 8 bases identical to TRBD1. The CDR3 runs 16 residues. Germline V lookup: CDR1 SGHDN, CDR2 FVKESK. V shed 1 base, J shed 8 bases, and the junction held 12 bases outside the gene matches. CDR3 coding DNA: TGTGCCAGCAGCCAAGGGAGGACAGGGTCGAGTCGGGGCTACACCTTC. Its translation is CASSQGRTGSSRGYTF. The complete variable domain, with remaining parts taken from reference TRBV14 and TRBJ1-2, reads EAGVTQFPSHSVIEKGQTVTLRCDPISGHDNLYWYRRVMGKEIKFLLHFVKESKQDESGMPNNRFLAERTGGTYSTLKVQPAELEDSGVYFCASSQGRTGSSRGYTFGSGTRLTVV.

V is TRBV29-1 and J is TRBJ1-4, with D tentatively TRBD1 (5 bases). V lost 6 bases and J lost 8, with 16 bases in between. CDR3 length: 13 amino acids. Germline values: CDR1 SQVTM, CDR2 ANQGSEA. The CDR3: CSVVTGGEEKLFF. CDR3 coding DNA: TGCAGCGTCGTGACGGGGGGGGAGGAAAAACTGTTTTTT.

With regard to this clone: Different DNA sequences within this sample yield the same CDR3. The chain couples TRBV9 to TRBJ2-7; D is possibly TRBD1 or TRBD2 (5 bases each). The CDR3 spans 14 residues. The germline CDR1 and CDR2 sequences are SGDLS and YYNGEE. Trimming took 3 bases from V and 0 from J, leaving 10 bases between them. CDR3 loop: CASSGGRSSYEQYF. As DNA, the CDR3 is TGTGCCAGCAGCGGGGGACGGAGCTCCTACGAGCAGTACTTC.

This chain connects TRBV7-9 to TRBJ2-7; 8 bases are a match to TRBD1. This CDR3 has 14 residues. The V and J ends lost 1 base and 5 bases, in that order; junction bases with no gene match: 4. CDR1 and CDR2 from the germline V gene are SEHNR and FQNEAQ (reference sequence). The CDR3 loop is CASSLGTGLNEQYF. The CDR3 coding sequence is TGTGCCAGCAGCTTAGGGACAGGGCTTAACGAGCAGTACTTC.

This clone was counted a single time. The gene calls are TRBV28 and TRBJ2-2; tentative D call: TRBD2 (5 bases). Germline V lookup: CDR1 MDHEN, CDR2 SYDVKM. With 10 bases removed from V and 6 bases from J, the gap between germline ends came to 18 bases. The CDR3 extends over 14 amino acids. The CDR3 loop is CATKGSPGAGELFF. For the CDR3, the DNA is TGTGCCACCAAAGGTAGCCCCGGGGCCGGGGAGCTGTTTTTT.

The chain has TRBV7-9 and TRBJ2-3; 9 bases map to TRBD2. Germline CDR1 SEHNR, CDR2 FQNEAQ (reference sequence). V trimming: 10 bases; J trimming: 0 bases; junction bases outside the gene matches: 11. The CDR3 loop spans 16 amino acids. CDR3 nucleotides: TGTGCCAACGAACCGGGACTAGCAACTAGCACAGATACGCAGTATTTT. Its translation is CANEPGLATSTDTQYF.

The chain carries TRBV27 and TRBJ1-1; 9 bases agree with TRBD1. V lost 5 bases to trimming and J lost 4 bases; unmatched junction nucleotides: 5. CDR3 size: 14 residues. Per germline, CDR1 MNHEY and CDR2 SMNVEV (reference sequence). CDR3 loop: CASSASTGGTEAFF. CDR3 coding DNA: TGTGCCAGCAGTGCCTCGACAGGGGGCACTGAAGCTTTCTTT.

The chain has TRBV27 and TRBJ1-2; D perhaps matches TRBD1 (6 bases). Trimming removed 8 bases at V and 4 bases at J, with 17 bases between. The CDR3 runs 14 residues. Germline lookup yields CDR1 MNHEY and CDR2 SMNVEV (reference sequence). CDR3 protein: CASSVVGGSYGYTF. CDR3 nucleotides: TGTGCCAGCTCGGTCGTGGGGGGCAGCTATGGCTACACCTTC.

V is TRBV9 and J is TRBJ2-3; D might be TRBD2 (6 bases). The length of the CDR3 is 13 residues. Per the germline V gene, CDR1 is SGDLS and CDR2 is YYNGEE. Trimming cost V 7 bases and J 4 bases, with 13 bases left between them. In DNA, the CDR3 is TGTGCCAGCGGGGGGACTCGGGCAGATACGCAGTATTTT. It yields the protein CASGGTRADTQYF. The whole variable domain, filled in from reference TRBV9 and TRBJ2-3, reads DSGVTQTPKHLITATGQRVTLRCSPRSGDLSVYWYQQSLDQGLQFLIQYYNGEERAKGNILERFSAQQFPDLHSELNLSSLELGDSALYFCASGGTRADTQYFGPGTRLTVL.

V and J are TRBV28 and TRBJ1-1; D not certain. The V gene lost 5 bases and the J gene lost 3 bases, with 13 bases spanning the gap. Germline CDR1 reads MDHEN; CDR2 reads SYDVKM. CDR3 length: 14 residues. The CDR3 DNA reads as TGTGCCAGCAGTCCATGGAATCGGGACACTGAAGCTTTCTTT. Its protein is CASSPWNRDTEAFF.